The subject of this entry is one T cell receptor beta chain. This entry is derived from a study of blood T cell repertoires in COVID-19. Data came from immunoSEQ multiplex PCR; TCRdb stores just in-frame clones and leaves some out. The repertoire holds approximately 220,000 clones, with around 86% as singletons. CDR1 is SGHAT, CDR2 FQNNGV, per germline. Trimming left V 5 bases short and J 4 bases short, with 12 bases between. The CDR3 loop spans 13 amino acids. The gene calls are TRBV11-2 and TRBJ2-7, with a possible D match to TRBD2 (5 bases). Sequencing was done on a sample of PBMCs or T cells enriched from blood (not recorded which). The clonotype was recovered from a woman between 35 and 50 years old with acute COVID-19. DNA of the CDR3: TGTGCCAGCAGCCAATGGACTGGGTACGAGCAGTACTTC. This translates into CASSQWTGYEQYF.